This TCR beta chain was obtained from a study of human T cells and chemical hapten exposure. The overall study: The sensitizer, 2% DPC, was used on approximately 2 cm by approximately 2 cm of upper inner arm skin. Overall study findings and caveats: In the PT1 data, expanded TCR counts showed a positive correlation with patch test score.

CDR3 length equals 17 residues. With 1 base removed from V and 3 bases from J, the gap between germline ends came to 13 bases. The germline V gene encodes CDR1 LNHDA and CDR2 SQIVND (reference sequence). The sample's time point: pre-sensitization, week 0. Indicated treatment: therapeutic diphenylcyclopropenone sensitization with weekly scalp DPC. TCRdb itself ran the RACE reads through MiXCR, one entry per CDR3 protein. The table has roughly 60,000 distinct CDR3 sequences, 6.5% to 8.5% seen once. This clonotype has a count of ten or more. Its specificity is unknown. The source of this sequence is a young woman with alopecia areata. Some clones in this sample may be carry-over from other donors' samples. V and J are TRBV19 and TRBJ2-6; perhaps D is TRBD1 or TRBD2 (5 bases each). Here the sequenced sample was whole blood, taken in connection with sensitization to the hapten diphenylcyclopropenone (DPC). The CDR3 region has the DNA TGTGCCAGTAGTATAGCGGCAGGGAGTTATGGGGCCAACGTCCTGACTTTC. It encodes CASSIAAGSYGANVLTF.